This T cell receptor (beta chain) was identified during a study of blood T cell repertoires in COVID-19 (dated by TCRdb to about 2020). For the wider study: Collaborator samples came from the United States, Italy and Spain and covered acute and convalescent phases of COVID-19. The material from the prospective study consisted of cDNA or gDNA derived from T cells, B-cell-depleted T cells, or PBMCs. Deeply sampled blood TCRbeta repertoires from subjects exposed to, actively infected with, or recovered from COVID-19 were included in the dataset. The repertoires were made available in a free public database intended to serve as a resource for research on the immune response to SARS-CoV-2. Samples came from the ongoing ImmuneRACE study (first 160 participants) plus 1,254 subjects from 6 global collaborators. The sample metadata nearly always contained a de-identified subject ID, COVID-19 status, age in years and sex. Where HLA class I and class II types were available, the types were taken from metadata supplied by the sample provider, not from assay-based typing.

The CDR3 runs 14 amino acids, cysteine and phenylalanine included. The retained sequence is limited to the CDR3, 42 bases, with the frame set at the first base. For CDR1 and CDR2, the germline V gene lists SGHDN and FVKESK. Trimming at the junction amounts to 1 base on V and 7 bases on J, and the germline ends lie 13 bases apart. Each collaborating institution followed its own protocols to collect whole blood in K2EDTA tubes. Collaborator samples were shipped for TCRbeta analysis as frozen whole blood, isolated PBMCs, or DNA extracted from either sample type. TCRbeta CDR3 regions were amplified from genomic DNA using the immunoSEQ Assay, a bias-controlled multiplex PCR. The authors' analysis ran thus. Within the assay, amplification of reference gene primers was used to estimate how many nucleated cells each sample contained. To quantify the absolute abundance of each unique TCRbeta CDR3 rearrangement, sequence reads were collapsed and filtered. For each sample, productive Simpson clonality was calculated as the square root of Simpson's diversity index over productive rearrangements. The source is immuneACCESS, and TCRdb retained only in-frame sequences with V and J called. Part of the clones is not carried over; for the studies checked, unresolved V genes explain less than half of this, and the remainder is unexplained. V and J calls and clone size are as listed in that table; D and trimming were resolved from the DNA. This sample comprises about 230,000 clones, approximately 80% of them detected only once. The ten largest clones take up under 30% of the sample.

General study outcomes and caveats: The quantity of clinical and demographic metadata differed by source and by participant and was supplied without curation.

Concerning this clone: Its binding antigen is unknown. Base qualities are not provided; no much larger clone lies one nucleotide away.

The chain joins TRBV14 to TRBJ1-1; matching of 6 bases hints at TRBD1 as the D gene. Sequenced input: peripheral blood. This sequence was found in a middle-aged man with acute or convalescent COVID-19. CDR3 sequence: CASSQVAGVGEAFF. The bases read TGTGCCAGCAGCCAAGTAGCAGGGGTCGGTGAAGCTTTCTTT.